This T cell receptor (beta chain) was documented in a study of early T cells in non-severe SARS-CoV-2 infection. Tagging with unique molecular identifiers was applied to individual cDNA molecules. Via MiXCR, TCRdb re-called the 5' RACE reads, giving one row per CDR3 protein. Found here are 85,000 to 100,000 distinct CDR3 sequences, roughly 11% of them singletons; the top ten hold roughly 4.8%. V shed 3 bases, J shed 7 bases, and the junction held 2 bases outside the gene matches. Per the germline V gene, CDR1 is SGHVS and CDR2 is FQNEAQ. This CDR3 has 14 amino acids. The chain recombines TRBV7-8 with TRBJ1-6, with 8 bases that match TRBD1. The origin of this receptor is an adult who was a healthcare worker with PCR-confirmed SARS-CoV-2 infection or an uninfected control (not recorded which). The sample was whole blood, taken at baseline. CDR3 residues: CASSFGQGNSPLHF. The CDR3 DNA reads TGTGCCAGCAGCTTCGGACAGGGCAATTCACCCCTCCACTTT.